This T cell receptor beta chain was sequenced in a study of blood T cell repertoires in COVID-19. Germline V gene lookup returns CDR1 GTSNPN and CDR2 SVGIG (reference sequence). V lost 4 bases, J lost 4 bases, and 15 bases stayed unmatched. The length of the CDR3 is 16 residues. Produced via immunoSEQ multiplex PCR; TCRdb's table is partial and in-frame only. The sample consists of about 130,000 clones, around 83% of them appearing once. The chain has TRBV30 and TRBJ2-5; 7 bases are a match to TRBD2. Sequencing was performed on PBMCs or T cells enriched from blood (not recorded which). This clonotype was sampled from a man aged 25-40 years who had recovered from COVID-19. The CDR3 region has the DNA TGTGCCTGGACCCCGGAATGGGACGGGGGGTCAGAGACCCAGTACTTC. Encoded protein: CAWTPEWDGGSETQYF.